One T cell receptor (beta chain) is described in this entry. The assay was immunoSEQ multiplex PCR, and TCRdb's table has in-frame clones only and misses some. The sample carries over 150,000 clones, just under 95% recorded once. This sample is part of a study of control samples from healthy donors and cancer patients. In germline, CDR1 is SGDLS, CDR2 YYNGEE. This CDR3 is 15 amino acids long. The V end was cut by 3 bases, the J end by 4 bases, with 17 bases between. Material for sequencing was blood. The chain has TRBV9 and TRBJ2-7; possible D gene TRBD2, 6 bases. This clonotype originated in a middle-aged man in good health. The DNA of the CDR3 is TGTGCCAGCAGCGCCGGGTTATCGAGCGGGTACGAGCAGTACTTC. Its translation is CASSAGLSSGYEQYF.